These 10 T cell receptor beta chains share one sample of origin, sequenced in a study of blood T cell repertoires in COVID-19. The repertoire was sequenced with immunoSEQ multiplex PCR; TCRdb's copy has only in-frame clones and lacks some. The sample carries approximately 82,000 clones, 75% to 90% recorded once. The sequenced sample consisted of PBMCs or T cells enriched from blood (not recorded which). These TCRs come from a woman aged 45-60 years with acute COVID-19.

The rearrangement links TRBV6-5 to TRBJ2-3, with 10 bases identical to TRBD2. The CDR3 contains 16 residues. Per the germline V gene, CDR1 is MNHEY and CDR2 is SVGAGI. The ends lost 2 bases at V and 3 bases at J; junction bases unmatched: 5. CDR3 loop: CASSYGQREGTDTQYF. The CDR3 nucleotides are TGTGCCAGCAGTTACGGTCAGCGGGAGGGGACAGATACGCAGTATTTT.

The CDR3 nucleotides are TGTGCCAGCAGGGAGCCGGGGGGCATTCAGTACTTC. It codes for CASREPGGIQYF. V and J are TRBV7-6 and TRBJ2-4, with TRBD2 matching over 7 bases. This CDR3 region has 12 residues. Germline V gene sequence: CDR1 SGHVS, CDR2 FNYEAQ. V lost 6 bases to trimming and J lost 9 bases; unmatched junction nucleotides: 5.

The sample holds one count of this clone. This chain joins TRBV27 and TRBJ1-1; D perhaps matches TRBD1 (5 bases). Trimming removed 8 bases from V and 5 bases from J, with 15 bases in between. Looked up from germline, CDR1 is MNHEY and CDR2 is SMNVEV (reference sequence). CDR3 size: 13 residues. This CDR3 is CASGGGGGTEAFF. The DNA of the CDR3 is TGTGCCAGCGGTGGGGGTGGGGGGACTGAAGCTTTCTTT.

The chain joins TRBV29-1 to TRBJ1-2, with D possibly TRBD1 on 5 matching bases. The germline V and J ends were trimmed by 4 bases and 1 base, with 10 bases remaining between them. Per the germline V gene, CDR1 is SQVTM and CDR2 is ANQGSEA. This CDR3 has 13 residues. The CDR3 region is CSVGQGGNYGYTF. CDR3 bases: TGCAGCGTTGGGCAGGGAGGTAACTATGGCTACACCTTC.

The chain uses TRBV2 and TRBJ2-5; no reliable D call. The CDR3 is 12 amino acids. V was clipped by 8 bases and J by 6 bases, with 13 bases between them. CDR1 is SNHLY, CDR2 FYNNEI, per germline. In DNA, the CDR3 is TGTGCCAGCCAAAAGGAGAGGCAGACCCAGTACTTC. Translating gives CASQKERQTQYF.

The CDR3 loop reads CASSSLGRYNQPQHF. The CDR3, as DNA: TGTGCCAGCAGTTCCCTAGGCCGGTACAATCAGCCCCAGCATTTT. V gene TRBV27 combines with J gene TRBJ1-5, with unresolved D. CDR1 and CDR2 (germline): MNHEY, SMNVEV (reference sequence). With 4 bases removed from V and 3 bases from J, the gap between germline ends came to 13 bases. This CDR3 is 15 amino acids long.

The chain joins TRBV3-1 (or the pseudogene TRBV3-2) to TRBJ2-7; TRBD2 is a possible D gene (5 bases). The CDR3 extends over 16 amino acids. Germline V gene data show CDR1 as LGHDT and CDR2 as YNNKEL (reference sequence). Trimming took off 0 bases at V and 5 bases at J, with 17 bases between the two ends. The CDR3 DNA is TGTGCCAGCAGCCAAGATTTGGCTCGAGGGAACGACGAGCAGTACTTC. Amino acids: CASSQDLARGNDEQYF.

This chain connects TRBV29-1 to TRBJ1-2; D is unclear. This CDR3 is built from 10 residues. Trimming removed 3 bases at V and 8 bases at J, with 7 bases between. Germline V gene lookup returns CDR1 SQVTM and CDR2 ANQGSEA. The CDR3 protein is CSVEEGGYTF. The CDR3, as DNA: TGCAGCGTTGAGGAGGGCGGCTACACCTTC. The entire variable domain, with the rest obtained from reference TRBV29-1 and TRBJ1-2, is as follows: SAVISQKPSRDICQRGTSLTIQCQVDSQVTMMFWYRQQPGQSLTLIATANQGSEATYESGFVIDKFPISRPNLTFSTLTVSNMSPEDSSIYLCSVEEGGYTFGSGTRLTVV.

The rearrangement joins TRBV5-5 to TRBJ1-2, with 8 bases lining up with TRBD1. V trimming: 5 bases; J trimming: 8 bases; junction bases outside the gene matches: 11. CDR1 SGHKS and CDR2 YYEKEE come from the germline V gene (reference sequence). The CDR3 contains 14 residues. The CDR3 protein is CASSRQGIQPGYTF. The CDR3 nucleotides read TGTGCCAGCAGTCGACAGGGGATCCAACCGGGCTACACCTTC.

This clone turned up a few times. The V gene is TRBV4-2, the J gene TRBJ1-6, with D maybe TRBD1 (5 bases). Germline V gene data show CDR1 as LGHNA and CDR2 as YNFKEQ. Trimming took off 4 bases at V and 5 bases at J, with 12 bases between the two ends. The CDR3 extends over 15 amino acids. The CDR3 region is CASSLGLQDNSPLHF. Here the CDR3 DNA reads TGTGCCAGCAGCCTGGGGCTACAGGATAATTCACCCCTCCACTTT.